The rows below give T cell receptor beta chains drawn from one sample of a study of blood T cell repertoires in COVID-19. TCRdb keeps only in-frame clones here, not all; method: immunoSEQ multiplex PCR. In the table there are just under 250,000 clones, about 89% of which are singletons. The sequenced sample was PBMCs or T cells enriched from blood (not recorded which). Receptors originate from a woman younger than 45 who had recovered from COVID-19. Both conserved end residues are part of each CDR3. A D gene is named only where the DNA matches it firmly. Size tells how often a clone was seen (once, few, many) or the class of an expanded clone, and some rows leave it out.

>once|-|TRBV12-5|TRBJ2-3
CASGLFGGNTDTQYF
TGTGCTAGTGGTTTATTTGGCGGAAACACAGATACGCAGTATTTT
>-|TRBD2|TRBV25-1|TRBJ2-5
CASSVQSGKGETQYF
TGTGCCAGCAGTGTACAAAGCGGGAAGGGAGAGACCCAGTACTTC
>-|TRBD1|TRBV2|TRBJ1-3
CASTYRGGNTIYF
TGTGCCAGCACCTACAGGGGGGGAAACACCATATATTTT
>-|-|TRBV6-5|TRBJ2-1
CASTRAAESPKFF
TGTGCCAGCACCCGGGCAGCGGAATCCCCCAAGTTCTTC
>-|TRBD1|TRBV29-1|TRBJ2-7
CSVEVRDRDVGYEQYF
TGCAGCGTTGAAGTTCGAGACAGGGATGTAGGCTACGAGCAGTACTTC
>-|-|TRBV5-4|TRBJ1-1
CASSLELSGGAFF
TGTGCCAGCAGCTTGGAATTGTCCGGAGGAGCTTTCTTT
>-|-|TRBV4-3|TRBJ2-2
CASRKGHPYTGELFF
TGCGCCAGCAGAAAGGGACATCCTTACACCGGGGAGCTGTTTTTT
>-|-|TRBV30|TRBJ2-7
CAWSKAGRGRSYEQYF
TGTGCCTGGAGTAAGGCGGGAAGGGGGCGCTCTTACGAGCAGTACTTC
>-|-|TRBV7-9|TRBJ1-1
CASSLAGDMNTEAFF
TGTGCCAGCAGCTTAGCGGGGGACATGAACACTGAAGCTTTCTTT
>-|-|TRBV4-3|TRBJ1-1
CASSQDGGQYTEAFF
TGCGCCAGCAGCCAAGACGGGGGGCAATACACTGAAGCTTTCTTT
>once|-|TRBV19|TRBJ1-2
CASSIAGNYGYTF
TGTGCCAGTAGTATAGCGGGGAACTATGGCTACACCTTC
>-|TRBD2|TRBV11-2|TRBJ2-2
CASSLRAGIGELFF
TGTGCCAGCAGCTTACGAGCGGGAATAGGGGAGCTGTTTTTT
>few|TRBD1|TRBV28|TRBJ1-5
CASSLGTGVDQPQHF
TGTGCCAGCAGTTTAGGGACAGGGGTTGATCAGCCCCAGCATTTT
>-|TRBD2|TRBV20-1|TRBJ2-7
CSASSGGRVYEQYF
TGCAGTGCTAGTAGCGGGGGCCGAGTATACGAGCAGTACTTC
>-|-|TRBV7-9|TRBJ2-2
CASSLPHAPGELFF
TGTGCCAGCAGCTTACCACATGCCCCCGGGGAGCTGTTTTTT
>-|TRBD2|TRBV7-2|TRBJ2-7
CASKLAGGPSGSYEQYF
TGTGCCAGCAAGCTAGCGGGAGGGCCGTCGGGGTCCTACGAGCAGTACTTC
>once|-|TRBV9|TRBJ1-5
CASSVARRGGNQPQHF
TGTGCCAGCAGCGTAGCTAGGAGGGGAGGGAATCAGCCCCAGCATTTT
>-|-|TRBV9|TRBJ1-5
CASSAGPLQGQPQHF
TGTGCCAGCAGCGCCGGGCCCCTACAGGGTCAGCCCCAGCATTTT
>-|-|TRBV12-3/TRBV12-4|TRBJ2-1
CASSLGRYNEQFF
TGTGCCAGCAGTTTAGGTCGGTACAATGAGCAGTTCTTC
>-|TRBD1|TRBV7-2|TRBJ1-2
CASSPGGGGYYGYTF
TGTGCCAGCAGTCCAGGGGGCGGGGGCTACTATGGCTACACCTTC
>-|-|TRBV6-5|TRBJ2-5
CASSPGVVETQYF
TGTGCCAGCAGCCCCGGGGTGGTGGAGACCCAGTACTTC
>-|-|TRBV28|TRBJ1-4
CASSSSSRALSEKLFF
TGTGCCAGCAGCTCGAGCAGCAGGGCCCTAAGTGAAAAACTGTTTTTT
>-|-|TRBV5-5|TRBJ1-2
CASSPAPNGDYGYTF
TGTGCCAGCAGCCCCGCGCCCAACGGTGACTATGGCTACACCTTC
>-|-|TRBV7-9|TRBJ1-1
CASSLARAEAFF
TGTGCCAGCAGCTTAGCCCGCGCTGAAGCTTTCTTT
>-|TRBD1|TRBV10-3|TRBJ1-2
CAISESGDSSDYGYTF
TGTGCCATCAGTGAGTCCGGGGACAGCTCCGACTATGGCTACACCTTC
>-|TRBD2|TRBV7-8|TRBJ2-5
CASSSRWTSGSETQYF
TGTGCCAGCAGCTCCCGGTGGACTAGCGGGAGTGAGACCCAGTACTTC
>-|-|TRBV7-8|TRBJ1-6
CASSLGPWWSSYNSPLHF
TGTGCCAGCAGCTTAGGCCCCTGGTGGAGCTCCTATAATTCACCCCTCCACTTT
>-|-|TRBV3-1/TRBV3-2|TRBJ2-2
CASSQGTTTGELFF
TGTGCCAGCAGCCAAGGAACTACCACCGGGGAGCTGTTTTTT
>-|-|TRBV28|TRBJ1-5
CASSLSGRSNQPQHF
TGTGCCAGCAGTTTATCGGGTCGGAGCAATCAGCCCCAGCATTTT
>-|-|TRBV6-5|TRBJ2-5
CAGRIDSTQETQYF
TGTGCCGGTAGGATCGACAGCACTCAAGAGACCCAGTACTTC
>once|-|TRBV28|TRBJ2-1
CASIGRESYNEQFF
TGTGCCAGCATCGGCAGGGAATCCTACAATGAGCAGTTCTTC
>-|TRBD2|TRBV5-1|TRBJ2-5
CASSAGGSLEGTQYF
TGCGCCAGCAGCGCGGGGGGGTCGTTGGAAGGGACCCAGTACTTC
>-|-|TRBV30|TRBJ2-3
CAWGPLVDTQYF
TGTGCCTGGGGTCCCCTTGTGGATACGCAGTATTTT
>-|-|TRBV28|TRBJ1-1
CASSLRRGEAFF
TGTGCCAGCAGTCTTAGACGAGGGGAAGCTTTCTTT
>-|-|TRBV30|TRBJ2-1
CACTLGEQFF
TGTGCCTGCACCCTCGGGGAGCAGTTCTTC
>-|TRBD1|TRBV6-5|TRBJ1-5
CASCPTGRRNQPQHF
TGTGCCAGCTGCCCGACAGGGCGGAGAAATCAGCCCCAGCATTTT
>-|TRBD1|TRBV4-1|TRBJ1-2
CASSQEGTDLGYTF
TGCGCCAGCAGCCAAGAAGGGACAGACCTAGGCTACACCTTC
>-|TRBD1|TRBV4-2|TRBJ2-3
CASSQEGQGTDTQYF
TGTGCCAGCAGCCAAGAAGGACAGGGGACAGATACGCAGTATTTT
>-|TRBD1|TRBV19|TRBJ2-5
CASSIDRTGGEETQYF
TGTGCCAGTAGTATAGATCGGACAGGGGGAGAAGAGACCCAGTACTTC
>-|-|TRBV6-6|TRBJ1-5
CASNGRRAQEGQPQHF
TGTGCCAGCAACGGGAGGCGCGCCCAAGAAGGTCAGCCCCAGCATTTT
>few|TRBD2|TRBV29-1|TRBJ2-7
CSVAGVGDFASGSNEQYF
TGCAGCGTCGCAGGCGTCGGGGACTTTGCTAGCGGGAGCAACGAGCAGTACTTC
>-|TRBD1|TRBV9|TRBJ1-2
CASSLTGGMGYTF
TGTGCCAGCAGCTTAACAGGGGGCATGGGCTACACCTTC
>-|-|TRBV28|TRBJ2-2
CASSGVGFLTPNTGELFF
TGTGCCAGCTCGGGGGTTGGGTTTCTTACACCGAACACCGGGGAGCTGTTTTTT
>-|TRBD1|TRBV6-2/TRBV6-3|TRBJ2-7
CASSYGTGGPSYEQYF
TGTGCCAGCAGTTACGGGACAGGGGGTCCCTCCTACGAGCAGTACTTC
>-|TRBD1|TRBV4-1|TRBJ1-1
CASSPDRELRGEAFF
TGCGCCAGCAGCCCCGACAGGGAGTTACGTGGTGAAGCTTTCTTT
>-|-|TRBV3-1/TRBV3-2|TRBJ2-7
CASSPAAGLIYEQYF
TGTGCCAGCAGCCCGGCCGCAGGGCTTATCTACGAGCAGTACTTC
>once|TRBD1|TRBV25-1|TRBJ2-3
CASSTDRVGTDTQYF
TGTGCCAGCAGTACGGACAGGGTGGGCACAGATACGCAGTATTTT
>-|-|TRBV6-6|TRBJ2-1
CASSHPTGEFYYNEQFF
TGTGCCAGCAGTCACCCCACAGGAGAATTTTACTACAATGAGCAGTTCTTC
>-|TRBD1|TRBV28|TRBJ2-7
CASSFRGTGGYEQYF
TGTGCCAGCAGTTTCCGGGGGACAGGGGGCTACGAGCAGTACTTC
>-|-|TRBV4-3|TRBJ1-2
CASSQSTQAPYFGYTF
TGCGCCAGCAGCCAATCTACTCAGGCCCCCTACTTTGGCTACACCTTC
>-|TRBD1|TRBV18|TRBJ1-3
CASSPTGVPGNTIYF
TGTGCCAGCTCACCTACAGGGGTCCCTGGAAACACCATATATTTT
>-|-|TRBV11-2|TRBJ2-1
CASSSITGVYNEQFF
TGTGCCAGCAGCAGCATTACCGGGGTTTACAATGAGCAGTTCTTC
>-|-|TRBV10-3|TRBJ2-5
CAISESRTRQETQYF
TGTGCCATCAGTGAGTCAAGGACTCGACAAGAGACCCAGTACTTC
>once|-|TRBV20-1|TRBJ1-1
CRVRGGGEAFF
TGCCGTGTTCGGGGTGGCGGTGAAGCTTTCTTT
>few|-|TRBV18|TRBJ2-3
CASSPEVADTQYF
TGTGCCAGCTCACCTGAGGTGGCAGATACGCAGTATTTT
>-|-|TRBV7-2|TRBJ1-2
CASSPQANYGYTF
TGTGCCAGCAGCCCGCAGGCTAACTATGGCTACACCTTC
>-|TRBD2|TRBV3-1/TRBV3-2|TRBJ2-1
CASSQDGGSWSRYYNEQFF
TGTGCCAGCAGCCAAGATGGCGGGAGCTGGTCGAGATACTACAATGAGCAGTTCTTC
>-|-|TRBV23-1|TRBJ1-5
CASSQQMTGDSNQPQHF
TGCGCCAGCAGTCAACAGATGACAGGCGATAGCAATCAGCCCCAGCATTTT